This TCR beta chain was profiled in a study of T cell repertoires in cytomegalovirus infection. Whole-study context: It can be stated that public TCR beta signatures indicated CMV infection as well as a matching HLA type.

As for this clonotype: Its specificity is unknown.

One entry per CDR3 protein, called by TCRdb with MiXCR from the reads. In the table there are 740,000 or so distinct CDR3 sequences, about 40% of which are singletons. General study results and limits: CMV-specific TCR beta clonotypes restricted by HLA-C dominated the ex vivo response. The study identified carriers of CMV plus the relevant HLA from cumulative public TCR beta family frequency.

This CDR3 is 15 amino acids long. The germline V gene has CDR1 MNHNS and CDR2 SASEGT. Trimming took 6 bases from V and 5 from J, leaving 16 bases between them. The V gene is TRBV6-1, the J gene TRBJ1-4; D possibly corresponds to TRBD1 (6 bases). The TCR originated in a human donor in good health (CMV status not recorded). Some clones in this sample may be carry-over from other donors' samples. Sequenced input: PBMCs. The CDR3 DNA sequence: TGTGCCAGCAGGGACCAGGGGCTTTACAATGAAAAACTGTTTTTT. This codes for CASRDQGLYNEKLFF.